These 30 T cell receptor beta chains were all obtained from the same sample, sequenced in a study of identical twins. Using its own MiXCR run on the 5' RACE reads, TCRdb lists one record per CDR3 protein. The table lists 1.5 million to 2 million distinct CDR3 sequences, under 35% of them singletons, with about 0.27% in the top ten. The source material was cord blood. These receptors were obtained from a newborn girl in good health.

This clonotype was seen a few times. This chain links TRBV7-9 with TRBJ2-1; 7 bases agree with TRBD2. Losses at the gene ends were 5 bases for V and 5 bases for J; bases not matched to a gene: 9. Germline V gives CDR1 SEHNR, CDR2 FQNEAQ (reference sequence). The CDR3 runs to 15 residues. The CDR3: CASSRLAEAHNEQFF. For the CDR3, the DNA is TGTGCCAGCAGCCGTCTAGCGGAAGCTCACAATGAGCAGTTCTTC. The full variable domain, with the rest looked up from reference TRBV7-9 and TRBJ2-1, is DTGVSQNPRHKITKRGQNVTFRCDPISEHNRLYWYRQTLGQGPEFLTYFQNEAQLEKSRLLSDRFSAERPKGSFSTLEIQRTEQGDSAMYLCASSRLAEAHNEQFFGPGTRLTVL.

The chain links TRBV10-3 to TRBJ2-3; 8 bases fit TRBD2. Germline assignment: CDR1 ENHRY and CDR2 SYGVKD. The CDR3 spans 15 residues. Unmatched junction bases numbered 3, after V lost 0 bases and J lost 4 bases. The CDR3 spells CAISESETSADTQYF. CDR3 in DNA: TGTGCCATCAGTGAGTCGGAGACTAGCGCAGATACGCAGTATTTT.

This clonotype was detected a few times. The rearrangement joins TRBV2 to TRBJ2-5; D might be TRBD1 or TRBD2, each matching 6 bases. Germline V lookup: CDR1 SNHLY, CDR2 FYNNEI. This CDR3 has 13 amino acids. V lost 6 bases, J lost 13 bases, and 21 bases lay in between. CDR3 sequence (DNA): TGTGCCAGCAGGAGGGGGACTGATCCATTGCCGTACTTC. It specifies CASRRGTDPLPYF.

The CDR3 is CATSRDGLNTGELFF. CDR3 in DNA: TGTGCCACCAGCAGAGATGGACTTAACACCGGGGAGCTGTTTTTT. The chain recombines TRBV15 with TRBJ2-2, with D perhaps TRBD2 (5 bases). V was pared by 0 bases and J by 2 bases, with 7 bases between. Germline CDR1 reads LNHNV; CDR2 reads YYDKDF (reference sequence). The CDR3 runs 15 residues.

Only one count was recorded for this clonotype. One base away lies a much larger clone, so this may be a sequencing read error. V is TRBV10-3 and J is TRBJ1-2, with TRBD1 matching over 7 bases. This CDR3 contains 13 residues. With V trimmed by 11 bases and J by 4 bases, 10 bases remained unmatched. Germline assignment: CDR1 ENHRY and CDR2 SYGVKD. The DNA for the CDR3 is TGTGCCGCGACAGGGTGCCCGTCCTATGGCTACACCTTC. The encoded protein is CAATGCPSYGYTF.

The V call is TRBV20-1, the J call TRBJ2-3, with a weak D call TRBD1 (6 bases). Trimming removed 6 bases at V and 2 bases at J, with 9 bases between. The CDR3 loop spans 12 amino acids. In germline, CDR1 is DFQATT, CDR2 SNEGSKA (reference sequence). CDR3 region: CSANRVTDTQYF. CDR3 coding DNA: TGCAGTGCAAACAGGGTCACAGATACGCAGTATTTT.

J is TRBJ2-1 and V is TRBV5-1; possible D gene TRBD1, 5 bases. The CDR3 covers 15 residues. V shed 3 bases and J shed 2 bases, with 12 bases lying between them. The germline V gene has CDR1 SGHRS and CDR2 YFSETQ. DNA for the CDR3: TGCGCCAGCAGCTCGATCGGACATGCCTACAATGAGCAGTTCTTC. It translates to CASSSIGHAYNEQFF.

The chain recombines TRBV25-1 with TRBJ2-1, with D tentatively TRBD1 (6 bases). The germline V and J ends were trimmed by 3 bases and 0 bases, with 12 bases remaining between them. Germline CDR1 and CDR2: MGHDK and SYGVNS. The CDR3 length is 16 residues. CDR3 in amino acids: CASSDRQDLSYNEQFF. For the CDR3, the DNA is TGTGCCAGCAGTGATCGACAGGACCTCTCCTACAATGAGCAGTTCTTC.

The rearrangement joins TRBV6-5 to TRBJ2-1; 13 bases are shared with TRBD2. The CDR3 spans 16 residues. Germline-derived CDR1 and CDR2 are MNHEY and SVGAGI. The J segment lost 8 bases and the V segment lost 2 bases, leaving 6 bases of the junction unmatched. The CDR3 DNA reads as TGTGCCAGCAGTTACCTCAGACTAGCGGGAGGTTATGAGCAGTTCTTC. As protein: CASSYLRLAGGYEQFF.

The chain combines TRBV12-3 or TRBV12-4 with TRBJ1-3; TRBD1 might be the D (5 bases). V lost 7 bases, J lost 8 bases, and 15 bases lay in between. The CDR3 totals 13 residues. CDR3 sequence reads: CASMQGPVDTIYF. CDR3 bases: TGTGCCAGCATGCAGGGCCCGGTGGACACCATATATTTT.

Comment on this clonotype: A read error is possible here, since a much larger clone lies one base away. The chain couples TRBV21-1 to TRBJ1-2; TRBD1 is the table's D call and was not checked against the DNA. TRBV21-1 is assigned pseudogene status. The CDR3 is 13 amino acids. In DNA form, the CDR3 reads TGTGCCAGCAGCAAGGACGGGGTTTTTGGCTACACCTTC. Its translation: CASSKDGVFGYTF.

The V and J genes are TRBV20-1 and TRBJ1-1; possibly TRBD1 for D (5 bases). Germline V CDR1 and CDR2: DFQATT, SNEGSKA (reference sequence). CDR3 length: 12 residues. Trimming stripped 2 bases from V and 11 bases from J, with 15 bases between. This CDR3 is CSARSGVFQAFF. The CDR3 nucleotides read TGCAGTGCTAGATCGGGGGTATTTCAGGCTTTCTTT.

This clonotype was counted a few times. The J gene is TRBJ1-2, the V gene TRBV6-1; possible D gene TRBD1, 5 bases. The V gene lost 10 bases and the J gene lost 8 bases, with 23 bases spanning the gap. The CDR3 consists of 14 residues. Germline assignment: CDR1 MNHNS and CDR2 SASEGT. CDR3 protein: CATIGTGAKDGYTF. CDR3 sequence (DNA): TGTGCCACGATCGGAACCGGGGCCAAGGACGGCTACACCTTC.

The chain is built from TRBV20-1 and TRBJ1-1; D not resolved. The CDR3 has 11 amino acids. In germline, CDR1 is DFQATT, CDR2 SNEGSKA (reference sequence). The V end was cut by 6 bases, the J end by 2 bases, with 7 bases between. This chain's CDR3 is CSAPDNTEAFF. The DNA of the CDR3 is TGCAGTGCGCCGGACAACACTGAAGCTTTCTTT.

This clonotype came up many times. The CDR3 spells CASSLGLAGGLHSYNEQFF. The CDR3 coding sequence is TGCGCCAGCAGCTTGGGGCTAGCGGGGGGTCTACACTCCTACAATGAGCAGTTCTTC. The J gene is TRBJ2-1, the V gene TRBV5-1, with TRBD2 matching 11 bases. V was clipped by 0 bases and J by 0 bases; unmatched bases: 8. This CDR3 is 19 amino acids long. CDR1 and CDR2 (germline): SGHRS, YFSETQ.

A few counts support this clonotype. The chain is built from TRBV18 and TRBJ2-7, with D unclear. This CDR3 is built from 16 residues. V lost 6 bases and J 2 bases, leaving 20 bases between the germline ends. CDR1 and CDR2 (germline): KGHSH, LQKENI. For the CDR3, the DNA is TGTGCCAGCTCTTTCTCTCGGTCCGAATCCCCCTACGAGCAGTACTTC. Its protein product is CASSFSRSESPYEQYF.

V is TRBV4-1 and J is TRBJ2-4; D remains unclear. Germline V lookup: CDR1 MGHRA, CDR2 YSYEKL. This CDR3 contains 15 residues. The V and J ends lost 1 base and 13 bases respectively, with 20 bases between them. The DNA for the CDR3 is TGCGCCAGCAGCCAAGTATGGTTTGGAACCAATGAGCAGTACTTC. The encoded protein is CASSQVWFGTNEQYF.

The V call is TRBV19, the J call TRBJ2-1, with 8 bases aligning to TRBD2. Germline trimming cut 7 bases from V and 4 bases from J; bases unmatched to any gene: 6. CDR3 size: 14 residues. Germline values: CDR1 LNHDA, CDR2 SQIVND (reference sequence). The CDR3 region has the DNA TGTGCCAGTACCCCGCGGGAGGAGTACAATGAGCAGTTCTTC. Its translation: CASTPREEYNEQFF.

This chain joins TRBV14 and TRBJ2-1; D unresolved. Trimming left V 0 bases short and J 1 base short, with 7 bases between. Germline V lookup: CDR1 SGHDN, CDR2 FVKESK. The length of the CDR3 is 15 residues. The CDR3 loop reads CASSQDAKSYNEQFF. The CDR3 DNA sequence: TGTGCCAGCAGCCAAGATGCAAAATCCTACAATGAGCAGTTCTTC.

The CDR3 sequence is CSAARGLGSGELFF. The CDR3 DNA reads as TGCAGTGCTGCGAGAGGGTTAGGGAGCGGGGAGCTGTTTTTT. V and J are TRBV20-1 and TRBJ2-2; tentative D call: TRBD2 (5 bases). V lost 5 bases and J lost 7, with 17 bases in between. CDR3 length: 14 residues. Germline CDR1 DFQATT, CDR2 SNEGSKA (reference sequence).

This clonotype was found a few times. The rearrangement joins TRBV7-2 to TRBJ2-5; no definite D call. Germline values: CDR1 SGHTA, CDR2 FQGNSA. Trimming took 1 base from V and 5 from J, leaving 11 bases between them. The CDR3 loop spans 14 amino acids. CDR3 amino acids: CASSLGRMLETQYF. The CDR3 nucleotides read TGTGCCAGCAGCTTAGGAAGGATGCTGGAGACCCAGTACTTC.

The rearrangement joins TRBV28 to TRBJ2-3; 7 bases map to TRBD2. Germline-derived CDR1 and CDR2 are MDHEN and SYDVKM. This CDR3 is 14 amino acids long. V was clipped by 4 bases and J by 0 bases; unmatched bases: 1. DNA of the CDR3: TGTGCCAGCAGTTGGGAGGGTAGCACAGATACGCAGTATTTT. This sequence encodes CASSWEGSTDTQYF.

This clonotype was detected once. This chain links TRBV7-7 with TRBJ2-2; 7 bases are a match to TRBD2. Germline values: CDR1 SSHAT, CDR2 FNYEAQ (reference sequence). The CDR3 covers 14 residues. Trimming removed 3 bases from V and 4 bases from J; junction bases left unmatched: 2. DNA of the CDR3: TGTGCCAGCAGCTTCGGCGGGGGCACCGGGGAGCTGTTTTTT. The encoded protein is CASSFGGGTGELFF.

This clonotype was counted between two and nine times. Germline and junction disagree at one end, which may indicate a read error. This chain uses TRBV6-2 or TRBV6-3 with TRBJ2-1; TRBD1 or TRBD2 may be the D gene (6 bases each). CDR1 MNHEY and CDR2 SVGEGT come from the germline V gene. The CDR3 spans 14 residues. The CDR3 reads CASSYFGGYNQQFF. CDR3 DNA: TGTGCCAGCAGTTACTTCGGGGGCTACAATCAGCAGTTCTTC.

The chain uses TRBV5-4 and TRBJ1-3; TRBD1 aligns across 7 bases. The J segment lost 0 bases and the V segment lost 0 bases, leaving 9 bases of the junction unmatched. Germline V gives CDR1 SGHNT, CDR2 YYREEE (reference sequence). The length of the CDR3 is 18 residues. The DNA for the CDR3 is TGTGCCAGCAGCTTGGCCACAGGCAGGGGGATCTCTGGAAACACCATATATTTT. Its protein product is CASSLATGRGISGNTIYF.

The chain carries TRBV7-2 and TRBJ2-7; D might be TRBD2 (6 bases). V lost 0 bases to trimming and J lost 7 bases, with 16 bases between them. The CDR3 extends over 15 amino acids. Germline loops: CDR1 SGHTA, CDR2 FQGNSA. CDR3 in DNA: TGTGCCAGCAGCTTAGCGTTCGGGACTCCTAGGGAGCAGTACTTC. Encoded protein: CASSLAFGTPREQYF.

The chain carries TRBV6-6 and TRBJ1-2, with unresolved D. Germline assignment: CDR1 MNHNY and CDR2 SVGAGI (reference sequence). The germline V and J ends were trimmed by 6 bases and 4 bases, with 21 bases remaining between them. CDR3 size: 16 residues. The CDR3 coding sequence is TGTGCCAGCAGCATGACCGACTGGGTGTCGATCTATGGCTACACCTTC. Its translation is CASSMTDWVSIYGYTF.

The chain employs TRBV9 and TRBJ2-2, with 7 bases lining up with TRBD1. Germline CDR1 and CDR2: SGDLS and YYNGEE. The ends lost 4 bases at V and 2 bases at J; junction bases unmatched: 5. The CDR3 has 15 amino acids. The CDR3 DNA reads as TGTGCCAGCAGCATTAACAGGGGCAACACCGGGGAGCTGTTTTTT. It encodes CASSINRGNTGELFF.

V gene TRBV7-2 combines with J gene TRBJ2-7; D uncertain. The CDR3 has 14 residues. Germline V gene lookup returns CDR1 SGHTA and CDR2 FQGNSA. V lost 1 base to trimming and J lost 7 bases, with 14 bases between them. The CDR3 DNA reads TGTGCCAGCAGCTTAGTTGCCGGGCGGAATGAGCAGTACTTC. This encodes CASSLVAGRNEQYF.

The count of this clonotype is one. The V and J genes are TRBV20-1 and TRBJ2-1; no clear D. Germline loops: CDR1 DFQATT, CDR2 SNEGSKA (reference sequence). The CDR3 is 12 amino acids. V was cut by 3 bases and J by 6 bases, with 9 bases left in between. The CDR3 coding sequence is TGCAGTGCTAGGGCCCCCCCCAATGAGCAGTTCTTC. This translates into CSARAPPNEQFF.